The 5 T cell receptor beta chains presented below share a single source sample, sequenced in a study of CD8 T cells in ankylosing spondylitis. Each CDR3 protein gets one entry after TCRdb re-called the 5' RACE reads with MiXCR. In the table there are roughly 280,000 distinct CDR3 sequences, 15% to 25% of which are singletons. Input material: blood, either unsorted or a sorted T cell fraction (not recorded which). These receptors came from a male donor with ankylosing spondylitis or in good health (not recorded which).

V usage is TRBV9 and J usage is TRBJ2-7; tentatively, D is TRBD1 (5 bases). The CDR3 sequence is 13 residues long. CDR1 is SGDLS, CDR2 YYNGEE, per germline. V was clipped by 0 bases and J by 7 bases, with 11 bases between them. As DNA, the CDR3 is TGTGCCAGCAGCGTAGCGGCAGGGTCGGAGCAGTACGTC. Residues: CASSVAAGSEQYV.

The chain's CDR3 is CASSLGQTPSTDTQYF. The CDR3 bases are TGTGCCAGCAGCTTAGGGCAGACCCCTAGCACAGATACGCAGTATTTT. The chain combines TRBV7-2 with TRBJ2-3; unclear D gene. The CDR3 consists of 16 residues. Per germline, CDR1 SGHTA and CDR2 FQGNSA. V lost 1 base and J 0 bases, leaving 11 bases between the germline ends.

This clonotype was detected a few times. This chain links TRBV2 with TRBJ1-3; possible D gene TRBD1, 5 bases. The V end lost 10 bases, the J end lost 2 bases, and 12 bases lay between the germline ends. This CDR3 spans 13 amino acids. Germline V CDR1 and CDR2: SNHLY, FYNNEI. In nucleotides, the CDR3 is TGTGCCACCTGCGTGGGGGCTGGAAACACCATATATTTT. Protein: CATCVGAGNTIYF.

This clonotype was recorded a few times. The chain links TRBV12-3 or TRBV12-4 to TRBJ1-2; maybe TRBD1 (5 bases). V lost 3 bases, J lost 2 bases, and 13 bases lay in between. The CDR3 has 15 amino acids. The CDR3 DNA reads TGTGCCAGCAGTTTTACAGGCAGGGTGAACTATGGCTACACCTTC. This sequence encodes CASSFTGRVNYGYTF.

This clonotype was recorded a few times. The chain carries TRBV4-1 and TRBJ2-5, with D possibly matching TRBD2 (6 bases). Looked up from germline, CDR1 is MGHRA and CDR2 is YSYEKL. V was clipped by 1 base and J by 1 base, with 7 bases between them. The length of the CDR3 is 14 residues. The CDR3 protein is CASSQVGLQETQYF. Here the CDR3 DNA reads TGCGCCAGCAGCCAAGTGGGACTCCAAGAGACCCAGTACTTC.